This T cell receptor (beta chain) was profiled in a study of cytomegalovirus exposure and HLA in healthy donors. At the level of the study: Most donors, around 81% of over 300 genotyped, fell in the Caucasian-associated ancestry cluster. Regarding the study as a whole: The authors later linked a missense DCLRE1C variant to TCR beta V- and J-gene trimming.

This PCR relied on a set of 60 Vbeta primers and 13 Jbeta primers. Using immunoSEQ multiplex PCR, the repertoire was profiled, and TCRdb retains in-frame clones only, with some absent. The data show roughly 140,000 clones, over 65% seen once. Trimming removed 6 bases from V and 1 base from J, with 13 bases in between. The CDR3 is 15 amino acids. Germline values: CDR1 LNHDA, CDR2 SQIVND (reference sequence). A remark on this clone: What it binds is unknown.

The sequence derives from a female donor in good health and CMV-seronegative. The sequenced sample was PBMCs. This chain uses TRBV19 with TRBJ1-5, with D perhaps matching TRBD1 (6 bases). This chain's CDR3 is CASSFTGQSNQPQHF. CDR3 nucleotide sequence: TGTGCCAGTAGCTTTACAGGACAGAGCAATCAGCCCCAGCATTTT.